The clone carrying this T cell receptor (beta chain) was seen ten or more times. This entry comes from a study of metastatic and nonmetastatic thyroid tumors. In the authors' workflow: The study took CDR3 differences across clinicopathological groups and made a distant-metastasis classifier for papillary thyroid cancer from them. TCRdb called clones again from the PCR reads with MiXCR. Here the V and J calls rest on TCRdb's processing, not on the authors' analysis. The sample holds around 23,000 clones, about 30% seen once. Patients underwent thyroid surgery, and none had received any treatment before it. The TCR sequence derives from a male donor with papillary thyroid cancer or a benign thyroid nodule (not recorded which). Some clones in this sample may be carry-over from other donors' samples. The source material was tumor tissue.

The CDR3 DNA sequence: TGTGCCAGCAGCCGCACTAGCGGGACGAGCTACGAGCAGTACTTC. This encodes CASSRTSGTSYEQYF. The genes are TRBV7-8 and TRBJ2-7; TRBD2 agrees at 10 bases. Germline V gene sequence: CDR1 SGHVS, CDR2 FQNEAQ. The CDR3 contains 15 residues. The ends lost 5 bases at V and 3 bases at J; junction bases unmatched: 7.